This T cell receptor (beta chain) is drawn from a study of immune heterogeneity within non-small cell lung tumors. Study-level points and caveats: Across individual patients, the high-frequency T-cell receptor beta clonotypes were largely distinct. Identical dominant CDR3 beta clonotypes were found repeatedly across the tumor sites of a single patient, and these appeared alongside high-frequency clones that were unique to particular tumor locations.

As template, the study used bulk tumor genomic DNA at 500 to 750 ng per sample. Each primary tumor yielded several biopsies, collected far apart from one another at surgery. Patients underwent curative surgery for non-small cell lung cancer (untreated and newly diagnosed). Trimming at V came to 4 bases and at J to 4 bases, leaving 9 bases not matched to a gene. This CDR3 comprises 15 residues. CDR1 and CDR2 from the germline V gene are SGHKS and YYEKEE (reference sequence). TCR beta CDR3 regions came from multiplex PCR with 32 forward V and 13 reverse J primers. TCRdb re-called the multiplex PCR reads with MiXCR, one entry per CDR3 protein. The sample carries nearly 15,000 distinct CDR3 sequences, more than 30% recorded once. This clonotype was counted ten times or more. What it binds is not known.

The chain combines TRBV5-5 with TRBJ2-7; 9 nucleotides agree with TRBD1. This receptor was identified in a woman between 45 and 65 years old with non-small cell lung cancer. The sequenced sample was lung tumor tissue. The CDR3 bases are TGTGCCAGCAGCAAACCGGGACAGGGTAATTACGAGCAGTACTTC. This gives the protein CASSKPGQGNYEQYF.